This entry is about one T cell receptor beta chain. Per the germline V gene, CDR1 is SGDLS and CDR2 is YYNGEE. V lost 0 bases to trimming and J lost 3 bases; unmatched junction nucleotides: 5. The CDR3 has 17 amino acids. Fresh peripheral blood, 9.5 to 10 ml of it, supplied the PBMCs. What was amplified from RNA transcripts were TCR beta CDR3 regions. An initial round of RT-PCR targeting the TCR CDR3 relied on the HTBI primer set. TCRdb passed the multiplex PCR reads through MiXCR, listing each CDR3 protein once. The data hold about 480,000 distinct CDR3 sequences, with approximately 15% observed a single time. The sample comes from a study of T cells in Graves' hyperthyroidism and ophthalmopathy.

V and J are TRBV9 and TRBJ2-6, with 8 positions matching TRBD1. The clonotype originates from a woman aged 18-29 years with Graves' hyperthyroidism. The sequencing input was blood. The CDR3 DNA is TGTGCCAGCAGCGTAGGGCAGGGGGCAGGTGGGGCCAACGTCCTGACTTTC. This gives the protein CASSVGQGAGGANVLTF.